This paragraph covers one T cell receptor (beta chain) sequence. The data derive from a study of blood T cell repertoires in COVID-19. Whole-study context: Samples came from the United States, Italy and Spain, spanning acute and convalescent COVID-19. In each case, the material was cDNA or gDNA derived from T cells, B-cell-depleted T cells, or PBMCs.

As handled by the study authors: Researchers report that nucleated cell counts were estimated from reference gene primer amplification. Profiled with immunoSEQ multiplex PCR; TCRdb holds only in-frame clones, not every one. V and J calls and clone size are as listed in that table; D and trimming were resolved from the DNA. This repertoire shows over 200,000 clones, 87% found once; its top ten account for 10%. This CDR3 comprises 16 residues. Germline-derived CDR1 and CDR2 are MGHRA and YSYEKL. V lost 3 bases, J lost 3 bases, and 17 bases lay in between. The chain links TRBV4-1 to TRBJ1-2; perhaps TRBD1 as D (5 bases). Sequencing was performed on PBMCs or T cells enriched from blood (not recorded which). The TCR was taken from a man aged 18 to 35 with acute COVID-19. In nucleotides, the CDR3 is TGCGCCAGCAGCCAGCCCACCAGGGCCCTTGACTATGGCTACACCTTC. Its translation: CASSQPTRALDYGYTF.